A selection of T cell receptor beta chains follows, all from one sample in a study of T cell changes during pregnancy in multiple sclerosis. Generated by immunoSEQ multiplex PCR, the TCRdb table keeps only in-frame clones and is missing some. Altogether fewer than 85,000 clones are present, about 95% being singletons, with the ten largest covering 2.5%. Sample: peripheral blood, taken in the third trimester of pregnancy. These receptors were taken from a female donor with multiple sclerosis, enrolled in a pregnancy study. The CDR3 runs from the conserved cysteine through the conserved F or W. The order of the fields is V gene, clone size, J gene, D gene, CDR3 DNA, CDR3 protein. D genes are given only for firm matches. Size is omitted from some rows. Given values are once, few, many or a class for expanded clones.

TRBV2	-	TRBJ1-2	TRBD1	TGTGCCAGCAGTGAAGAAGAGGGGGCGAACTATGGCTACACCTTC	CASSEEEGANYGYTF
TRBV5-1	-	TRBJ1-1	-	TGCGCCAGCGGCACAGGGACTGAAGCTTTCTTT	CASGTGTEAFF
TRBV9	-	TRBJ2-6	-	TGTGCCAGCAGCGACAATTCTGGGGCCAACGTCCTGACTTTC	CASSDNSGANVLTF
TRBV10-3	once	TRBJ1-1	-	TGTGCCATCAGTGAAGGACAGATGAACACTGAAGCTTTCTTT	CAISEGQMNTEAFF
TRBV9	-	TRBJ2-3	-	TGTGCCAGCAGCGGCCCAGGAATCTGGGGAGGCACAGATACGCAGTATTTT	CASSGPGIWGGTDTQYF
TRBV10-2	-	TRBJ2-7	-	TGCGCCAGCAGCCCGGGGCGGGACTACGAGCAGTACTTC	CASSPGRDYEQYF
TRBV7-9	-	TRBJ2-6	-	TGTGCCAGCATTGGCCCCTCTGGGGCCAACGTCCTGACTTTC	CASIGPSGANVLTF
TRBV20-1	-	TRBJ1-6	-	TGCAGTGCTCCGCGGGGGGAGACCCTCCACTTT	CSAPRGETLHF
TRBV7-9	-	TRBJ2-1	-	TGTGCCAGCAGCGCACGACCCCCAGGGTATTCGGACAATGAGCAGTTCTTC	CASSARPPGYSDNEQFF
TRBV9	-	TRBJ2-7	TRBD1	TGTGCCAGCAGCGCGACCGGGACAGGGTCCTACGAGCAGTACTTC	CASSATGTGSYEQYF
TRBV5-1	-	TRBJ2-1	TRBD2	TGCGCCAGCAGAGAAGGAGCGGGGGGGTTTGACTATGAGCAGTTCTTC	CASREGAGGFDYEQFF
TRBV7-7	-	TRBJ2-2	TRBD1	TGTGCTAGCAGCCGATCCCGGACGAAGGTGACAGGGGGCGCAGGGAACACCGGGGAGCTGTTTTTT	CASSRSRTKVTGGAGNTGELFF
TRBV7-9	-	TRBJ2-7	-	TGTGCCAGCAGCTCCGGACTAGGGGGCTACGAGCAGTACTTC	CASSSGLGGYEQYF
TRBV11-3	-	TRBJ2-7	-	TGTGCCAGCAGCTCTTTCCAGGGAGGCGAGCAGTACTTC	CASSSFQGGEQYF
TRBV7-9	-	TRBJ2-7	TRBD1	TGTGCCAGCAGCTTGTCCACAGGGGGGCCGAAGGAGCAGTACTTC	CASSLSTGGPKEQYF
TRBV4-1	-	TRBJ2-7	TRBD1	TGCGCCAGCAGCCAAGAAGCCCAGGGACAGGGATACGAGCAGTACTTC	CASSQEAQGQGYEQYF
TRBV25-1	-	TRBJ2-3	-	TGTGCCAGCAGTGAACGGGGGTTCGCAGATACGCAGTATTTT	CASSERGFADTQYF
TRBV7-9	-	TRBJ2-3	TRBD2	TGTGCCAGCAGCTTGGCGGGGGCAGATACGCAGTATTTT	CASSLAGADTQYF
TRBV6-4	-	TRBJ1-2	-	TGTGCCAGCAGTGACTCGAACGCTGGACTTGCTGGCTACACCTTC	CASSDSNAGLAGYTF
TRBV7-6	-	TRBJ1-4	-	TGTGCCAGCAGCTTATATCCGGGGGGACTCAATGAAAAACTGTTTTTT	CASSLYPGGLNEKLFF
TRBV9	-	TRBJ2-3	TRBD2	TGTGCCAGCAGCGTTCTAAGCGGGGGCACAGATACGCAGTATTTT	CASSVLSGGTDTQYF
TRBV6-1	-	TRBJ2-7	-	TGTGCCAGCTTAGGGAGGTTGTCCTACGAGCAGTACTTC	CASLGRLSYEQYF
TRBV5-4	-	TRBJ2-7	-	TGTGCCAGCAGCCCGGCGACTAGTCCCCACGAGCAGTACTTC	CASSPATSPHEQYF
TRBV5-1	-	TRBJ1-5	TRBD1	TGCGCCAGCAGGCGGGACAGCCTACAGCCCCAGCATTTT	CASRRDSLQPQHF
TRBV19	-	TRBJ1-2	TRBD1	TGTGCCAGTAGTATCAGGGGGCAGCTTCGCCTCAGCTACACCTTC	CASSIRGQLRLSYTF
TRBV14	-	TRBJ2-1	TRBD2	TGTGCCAGCAGCCAATCACTAGCGGGGGGGCTCAATGAGCAGTTCTTC	CASSQSLAGGLNEQFF
TRBV11-3	once	TRBJ2-3	TRBD2	TGTGCCAGCAGCCCGGGAGGCGAAGCAGATACGCAGTATTTT	CASSPGGEADTQYF
TRBV7-7	-	TRBJ2-3	TRBD1	TGTGCTAGCAGCCCAGACCCTTACAGGGGTGATACGCAGTATTTT	CASSPDPYRGDTQYF
TRBV7-3	-	TRBJ2-7	TRBD1	TGTGCCAGCAGCTTAGTCACGGGACAGGGTTTGTGGGAGCAGTACTTC	CASSLVTGQGLWEQYF
TRBV13	-	TRBJ1-1	TRBD1	TGTGCCAGCAGCTCCCTCCGGGACAGGGGGCCGAACACTGAAGCTTTCTTT	CASSSLRDRGPNTEAFF
TRBV7-3	-	TRBJ1-1	TRBD1	TGTGCCAGCAGCTTAAATGGCGGACAGGCTATGAACACTGAAGCTTTCTTT	CASSLNGGQAMNTEAFF
TRBV6-5	-	TRBJ1-6	TRBD1	TGTGCCAGCAGGGCCGACAGGGCTAATTCACCCCTCCACTTT	CASRADRANSPLHF
TRBV9	-	TRBJ2-2	TRBD1	TGTGCCAGCAGCACCCGACAGGGCATCGGGGAGCTGTTTTTT	CASSTRQGIGELFF
TRBV29-1	-	TRBJ2-1	TRBD2	TGCAGCGCGCGAGTACTAGCGGGGGGATTTTACAATGAGCAGTTCTTC	CSARVLAGGFYNEQFF
TRBV6-5	-	TRBJ1-2	-	TGTGCCAGCAGTTATCAGGTCAGGGTGTCGCACTATGGCTACACCTTC	CASSYQVRVSHYGYTF
TRBV10-3	-	TRBJ1-3	TRBD1	TGTGCCTCCAGGGGGGCCTCTGGAAACACCATATATTTT	CASRGASGNTIYF
TRBV6-6	-	TRBJ2-7	TRBD1	TGTGCCAGCAGTTACCTCGACAGGGACGAGCAGTACTTC	CASSYLDRDEQYF
TRBV7-6	-	TRBJ1-4	-	TGTGCCAGCAGTTTCAAAAGGAGGGGGAGGGATGAAAAACTGTTTTTT	CASSFKRRGRDEKLFF
TRBV7-9	-	TRBJ1-1	-	TGTGCCAGCAGCACCTCTGACAGAATGAACACTGAAGCTTTCTTT	CASSTSDRMNTEAFF
TRBV7-9	-	TRBJ1-2	TRBD1	TGTGCCAGCAGCTTATCAGGGGGCTATGGCTACACCTTC	CASSLSGGYGYTF
TRBV9	-	TRBJ2-2	TRBD2	TGTGCCAGCAGCGGACTAGCGGGGGGCGGGGAGCTGTTTTTT	CASSGLAGGGELFF
TRBV6-4	-	TRBJ2-5	-	TGTGCCAGCAGTGACGTCAGGTACCAAGAGACCCAGTACTTC	CASSDVRYQETQYF
TRBV5-5	-	TRBJ2-5	-	TGTGCCAGCAGCTCGGACTGGGTGACCCAGTACTTC	CASSSDWVTQYF